The 21 T cell receptor beta chains below were found in one sample sequenced in a study of spatial heterogeneity in lung cancer. Time point given: blood at routine non-recurrence follow-up after resection. Via MiXCR, TCRdb re-called the 5' RACE reads, giving one row per CDR3 protein. Altogether 45,000 to 55,000 distinct CDR3 sequences are present, 10% to 15% being singletons, with the ten largest covering 32%. The sequencing used PBMCs, collected at follow-up. These receptor sequences come from a male donor with early-stage non-small cell lung cancer.

The chain combines TRBV7-2 with TRBJ2-5; a possible D gene is TRBD2 (6 bases). This CDR3 region has 14 residues. Trimming took off 5 bases at V and 2 bases at J, with 12 bases between the two ends. Germline CDR1 is SGHTA and CDR2 is FQGNSA. CDR3 region: CASSVGRGQETQYF. As DNA, the CDR3 is TGTGCCAGCAGCGTGGGCCGGGGGCAAGAGACCCAGTACTTC.

The sample holds many counts of this clonotype. The J gene is TRBJ2-5, the V gene TRBV12-3 or TRBV12-4; D call uncertain. The length of the CDR3 is 13 residues. V lost 5 bases and J 3 bases, leaving 10 bases between the germline ends. CDR3 sequence: CASSPGLEETQYF. CDR3 nucleotides: TGTGCCAGCAGTCCCGGGCTGGAAGAGACCCAGTACTTC.

This clonotype showed up many times. This chain links TRBV7-2 with TRBJ2-3; maybe TRBD1 (5 bases). CDR3 size: 13 residues. With 3 bases removed from V and 3 bases from J, the gap between germline ends came to 7 bases. Germline CDR1 reads SGHTA; CDR2 reads FQGNSA. The CDR3 DNA follows: TGTGCCAGCAGCTTTCAGGGAACAGATACGCAGTATTTT. Its translation is CASSFQGTDTQYF.

This clonotype was seen at least ten times. The chain recombines TRBV7-8 with TRBJ1-4; a possible D gene is TRBD1 (5 bases). The CDR3 consists of 15 residues. Germline-derived CDR1 and CDR2 are SGHVS and FQNEAQ. Trimming took 5 bases from V and 5 from J, leaving 15 bases between them. In DNA, the CDR3 is TGTGCCAGCAGCCCCACAGGCCTCCTCAATGAAAAACTGTTTTTT. Its protein product is CASSPTGLLNEKLFF. Full variable domain (missing parts from reference TRBV7-8 and TRBJ1-4): GAGVSQSPRYKVAKRGQDVALRCDPISGHVSLFWYQQALGQGPEFLTYFQNEAQLDKSGLPSDRFFAERPEGSVSTLKIQRTQQEDSAVYLCASSPTGLLNEKLFFGSGTQLSVL.

This clonotype occurred many times. The J gene is TRBJ2-3, the V gene TRBV6-6; 9 bases map to TRBD2. V was pared by 3 bases and J by 4 bases, with 8 bases of the junction left unmatched. This CDR3 comprises 16 residues. CDR1 MNHNY and CDR2 SVGAGI come from the germline V gene (reference sequence). Written as DNA, the CDR3 is TGTGCCAGCAGTTATTCCCAGCGGGGGGTGGCAGATACGCAGTATTTT. It translates to CASSYSQRGVADTQYF.

This clonotype was detected ten times or more. V and J are TRBV7-9 and TRBJ2-1; 7 bases fit TRBD2. The V and J ends lost 5 bases and 5 bases, in that order; junction bases with no gene match: 12. This CDR3 comprises 16 residues. In germline, CDR1 is SEHNR, CDR2 FQNEAQ (reference sequence). The CDR3: CASSGLRLAANNEQFF. The CDR3 bases are TGTGCCAGCAGCGGCCTTCGGCTAGCGGCCAACAATGAGCAGTTCTTC.

This chain uses TRBV30 with TRBJ2-5; TRBD1 aligns across 7 bases. The CDR3 covers 13 residues. Germline V gives CDR1 GTSNPN, CDR2 SVGIG (reference sequence). With V trimmed by 3 bases and J by 2 bases, 3 bases remained unmatched. As DNA, the CDR3 is TGTGCCTGGAGATCGGGACAGCAAGAGACCCAGTACTTC. This encodes CAWRSGQQETQYF.

This clonotype was detected only a few times. The chain has TRBV12-3 or TRBV12-4 and TRBJ2-7; 8 bases line up with TRBD1. There are 15 residues in the CDR3. V gave up 6 bases and J gave up 3 bases; unmatched junction bases: 10. The CDR3 nucleotides are TGTGCCAGCAGCCGAGCAGACAGGGGCCACTACGAGCAGTACTTC. Protein sequence: CASSRADRGHYEQYF.

This clonotype was counted many times. The J gene is TRBJ1-1, the V gene TRBV7-2; D remains unclear. The germline V gene encodes CDR1 SGHTA and CDR2 FQGNSA. Trimming removed 1 base at V and 12 bases at J, with 12 bases between. There are 12 residues in the CDR3. CDR3 DNA sequence: TGTGCCAGCAGCTTAGTCGCAACAACACCTTTCTTT. Translating gives CASSLVATTPFF.

There are many counts of this clonotype. The rearrangement links TRBV7-2 to TRBJ1-2; D not resolved. The CDR3 is made up of 14 amino acids. Germline CDR1 SGHTA, CDR2 FQGNSA. With 5 bases removed from V and 0 bases from J, the gap between germline ends came to 10 bases. CDR3 loop: CASSADNANYGYTF. The CDR3 nucleotides are TGTGCCAGCAGCGCCGACAACGCTAACTATGGCTACACCTTC. The whole variable domain, filled in from reference TRBV7-2 and TRBJ1-2, reads GAGVSQSPSNKVTEKGKDVELRCDPISGHTALYWYRQSLGQGLEFLIYFQGNSAPDKSGLPSDRFSAERTGGSVSTLTIQRTQQEDSAVYLCASSADNANYGYTFGSGTRLTVV.

This clonotype has ten or more counts. This sequence joins TRBV3-1 and TRBJ2-3; weak D call: TRBD2 (6 bases). Germline V gene data show CDR1 as LGHDT and CDR2 as YNNKEL (reference sequence). This CDR3 contains 14 residues. Trimming shortened V by 4 bases and J by 9 bases, and 17 bases separated the two germline ends. The CDR3 sequence is CASSLGGGEATQYF. CDR3 DNA: TGTGCCAGCAGCCTTGGGGGTGGGGAGGCGACGCAGTATTTT.

The rearrangement joins TRBV5-1 to TRBJ2-1, with TRBD1 matching 7 bases. V was clipped by 0 bases and J by 14 bases; unmatched bases: 11. Per germline, CDR1 SGHRS and CDR2 YFSETQ. This CDR3 has 14 amino acids. Written as DNA, the CDR3 is TGCGCCAGCAGCTTGGGAGAGTTGGGACAGTACGAGTTCTTC. Its translation is CASSLGELGQYEFF. Full variable domain (missing parts from reference TRBV5-1 and TRBJ2-1): KAGVTQTPRYLIKTRGQQVTLSCSPISGHRSVSWYQQTPGQGLQFLFEYFSETQRNKGNFPGRFSGRQFSNSRSEMNVSTLELGDSALYLCASSLGELGQYEFFGPGTRLTVL.

This clonotype was picked up many times. V is TRBV24-1 and J is TRBJ2-1; no clear D. Trimming took 9 bases from V and 5 from J, leaving 10 bases between them. This CDR3 region has 12 residues. Germline V CDR1 and CDR2: KGHDR, SFDVKD. In DNA form, the CDR3 reads TGTGCCACCGCCGTGGCCAACAATGAGCAGTTCTTC. Residues: CATAVANNEQFF.

This clonotype was detected once. The rearrangement uses TRBV12-3 or TRBV12-4 and TRBJ1-4; the D gene is possibly TRBD1 (5 bases). The CDR3 covers 15 residues. V was shortened by 2 bases and J by 4 bases, with 11 bases between the two germline ends. The DNA for the CDR3 is TGTGCCAGCAGTTTATTCGGGCAGGGTAATGAAAAACTGTTTTTT. It yields the protein CASSLFGQGNEKLFF.

This clonotype appeared a few times. The chain combines TRBV7-2 with TRBJ1-5; no clear D. CDR1 and CDR2 from the germline V gene are SGHTA and FQGNSA. This CDR3 is built from 16 residues. The V and J ends lost 1 base and 0 bases respectively, with 10 bases between them. CDR3 bases: TGTGCCAGCAGCTTAGTAGCTGGGAATAGCAATCAGCCCCAGCATTTT. This encodes CASSLVAGNSNQPQHF.

The chain is built from TRBV5-8 and TRBJ2-5, with 8 nucleotides matching TRBD1. The CDR3 runs 17 residues. CDR1 is SGHTS, CDR2 YDEGEE, per germline. V was pared by 4 bases and J by 4 bases, with 15 bases of the junction left unmatched. CDR3 bases: TGTGCCAGCAGCAGATACAGGGGGGCAACGACACCAGAGACCCAGTACTTC. Amino acid sequence: CASSRYRGATTPETQYF. Using reference TRBV5-8 and TRBJ2-5 for the parts outside the CDR3, the full variable domain is EAGVTQSPTHLIKTRGQQATLRCSPISGHTSVYWYQQALGLGLQFLLWYDEGEERNRGNFPPRFSGRQFPNYSSELNVNALELEDSALYLCASSRYRGATTPETQYFGPGTRLLVL.

This clonotype is deemed hyperexpanded. The V call is TRBV14, the J call TRBJ2-1; TRBD2 matches at 12 bases. Germline V gene lookup returns CDR1 SGHDN and CDR2 FVKESK. This CDR3 has 16 residues. With V trimmed by 5 bases and J by 6 bases, 8 bases remained unmatched. CDR3 in amino acids: CASSEFTGLAGNEQFF. The CDR3 DNA is TGTGCCAGCAGCGAATTCACGGGACTAGCGGGCAATGAGCAGTTCTTC.

Details on this clonotype: This may come from a read error, since a much larger clone is one base off. The rearrangement links TRBV5-8 to TRBJ1-2, with 11 bases lining up with TRBD1. Germline assignment: CDR1 SGHTS and CDR2 YDEGEE. The CDR3 extends over 14 amino acids. The CDR3 nucleotides are TGTGTCAGCAGCAGGACAGGGGGCGCCTTTGGCTACACCTTC. Protein product: CVSSRTGGAFGYTF.

In DNA form, the CDR3 reads TGTGCCAGCGGCCAGGCTTCACCCCTCCACTTT. Its translation: CASGQASPLHF. This rearrangement joins TRBV28 to TRBJ1-6, with unresolved D. This CDR3 spans 11 amino acids. The V gene lost 8 bases and the J gene lost 9 bases, with 8 bases spanning the gap. Germline CDR1 reads MDHEN; CDR2 reads SYDVKM.

The genes are TRBV5-1 and TRBJ2-3; 8 bases fit TRBD2. Germline V gives CDR1 SGHRS, CDR2 YFSETQ. CDR3 length: 17 residues. The V segment lost 4 bases and the J segment 4 bases; nucleotides outside the gene matches: 14. CDR3 DNA: TGCGCCAGCAGCCACCTCGACGGGAGGGCCCGTTCAGATACGCAGTATTTT. It is translated as CASSHLDGRARSDTQYF.

This clonotype has a count of ten or more. The rearrangement links TRBV18 to TRBJ2-7; D is unclear. Germline lookup yields CDR1 KGHSH and CDR2 LQKENI. The CDR3 spans 14 residues. V was cut by 0 bases and J by 2 bases, with 8 bases left in between. CDR3 protein: CASSPPGLPYEQYF. CDR3 DNA sequence: TGTGCCAGCTCACCACCGGGCCTTCCCTACGAGCAGTACTTC.